These 9 T cell receptor beta chains came from one sample sequenced in a study of Ad26.COV2.S vaccination and SARS-CoV-2 variants. Regarding treatment: roughly 19 received Ad26.COV2.S at low or high dose, single or two shots; five or six received placebo; per-sample allocation not given. Specimens were obtained on day 63 following the first vaccine or placebo injection. Only in-frame clones appear in the TCRdb table, and some are missing; sequencing was by immunoSEQ multiplex PCR. The repertoire holds approximately 420,000 clones, with 88% as singletons. This sample comprised peripheral blood, obtained in a trial of Ad26.COV2.S vaccine versus placebo. Receptors were obtained from a person aged 18-65 years who received the Ad26.COV2.S COVID-19 vaccine or a placebo.

The chain combines TRBV5-4 with TRBJ1-6; 10 positions match TRBD1. Germline values: CDR1 SGHNT, CDR2 YYREEE (reference sequence). V gave up 1 base and J gave up 7 bases; unmatched junction bases: 11. There are 18 residues in the CDR3. CDR3 DNA: TGTGCCAGCAGCTTGAGGTTGGGGGGACAGGGGAGGAATTCACCCCTCCACTTT. Its translation is CASSLRLGGQGRNSPLHF.

The chain is built from TRBV19 and TRBJ2-3, with D possibly matching TRBD2 (7 bases). The CDR3 has 15 residues. V shed 8 bases and J shed 6 bases, with 21 bases lying between them. Germline V gene data show CDR1 as LNHDA and CDR2 as SQIVND (reference sequence). CDR3 sequence reads: CASRPLGGGRDTQYF. In nucleotides, the CDR3 is TGTGCCAGTCGCCCCTTGGGGGGGGGCCGGGATACGCAGTATTTT.

The chain uses TRBV4-1 and TRBJ2-5; 8 nucleotides match TRBD2. V was clipped by 2 bases and J by 5 bases; unmatched bases: 7. This CDR3 contains 15 residues. Germline values: CDR1 MGHRA, CDR2 YSYEKL. The DNA of the CDR3 is TGCGCCAGCAGCCAAACCGACGGCGGGAGGGAGACCCAGTACTTC. This gives the protein CASSQTDGGRETQYF.

The chain employs TRBV5-1 and TRBJ2-2, with a weak D call TRBD2 (6 bases). Germline V gives CDR1 SGHRS, CDR2 YFSETQ. This CDR3 region has 15 residues. Trimming removed 3 bases from V and 5 bases from J, with 14 bases in between. The CDR3 region is CASSSQDSGTGELFF. The CDR3 coding sequence is TGCGCCAGCAGCTCCCAGGATAGCGGAACCGGGGAGCTGTTTTTT.

Note on this clone: The junction shows a germline mismatch at one end, possibly a read error. J is TRBJ2-6 and V is TRBV5-1; a weak D match, TRBD2 (6 bases). The CDR3 totals 16 residues. CDR1 SGHRS and CDR2 YFSETQ come from the germline V gene. The CDR3 nucleotides read TGCGCCAGCAGCTTGGCGGGAGCCTCTGAGGCCAACGTCCTGACTTTC. Translated, it gives CASSLAGASEANVLTF.

The chain employs TRBV19 and TRBJ2-1; D might be TRBD1 (6 bases). The CDR3 has 13 amino acids. Trimming stripped 6 bases from V and 9 bases from J, with 15 bases between. Germline-derived CDR1 and CDR2 are LNHDA and SQIVND (reference sequence). CDR3 DNA sequence: TGTGCCAGTAGGTCGGTCAGGGGCCCTGAGCAGTTCTTC. Amino acids: CASRSVRGPEQFF.

The V gene is TRBV28, the J gene TRBJ1-1, with TRBD1 as a possible D gene (6 bases). CDR3 length: 15 amino acids. The germline V gene has CDR1 MDHEN and CDR2 SYDVKM. Trimming removed 3 bases at V and 0 bases at J, with 11 bases between. The CDR3 DNA reads as TGTGCCAGCAGTTTCGCGCGGGGGCTGAACACTGAAGCTTTCTTT. Its translation is CASSFARGLNTEAFF.

This clone appeared once. The chain has TRBV23-1 and TRBJ2-2; no clear D. TRBV23-1 is an open reading frame whose function is uncertain. This CDR3 spans 18 amino acids. The V end lost 0 bases, the J end lost 2 bases, and 16 bases lay between the germline ends. The CDR3 DNA follows: TGCGCCAGCAGTCAATCTGGTTGCGGATCTACCAACACCGGGGAGCTGTTTTTT. Encoded protein: CASSQSGCGSTNTGELFF.

The rearrangement joins TRBV2 to TRBJ2-1; 13 nucleotides align to TRBD2. The germline V gene has CDR1 SNHLY and CDR2 FYNNEI. With V trimmed by 7 bases and J by 7 bases, 13 bases remained unmatched. The CDR3 extends over 17 amino acids. The CDR3 DNA sequence: TGTGCCAGCACTCGCCCCACTAGCGGGGGGGCGGGTAATGAGCAGTTCTTC. This gives the protein CASTRPTSGGAGNEQFF.